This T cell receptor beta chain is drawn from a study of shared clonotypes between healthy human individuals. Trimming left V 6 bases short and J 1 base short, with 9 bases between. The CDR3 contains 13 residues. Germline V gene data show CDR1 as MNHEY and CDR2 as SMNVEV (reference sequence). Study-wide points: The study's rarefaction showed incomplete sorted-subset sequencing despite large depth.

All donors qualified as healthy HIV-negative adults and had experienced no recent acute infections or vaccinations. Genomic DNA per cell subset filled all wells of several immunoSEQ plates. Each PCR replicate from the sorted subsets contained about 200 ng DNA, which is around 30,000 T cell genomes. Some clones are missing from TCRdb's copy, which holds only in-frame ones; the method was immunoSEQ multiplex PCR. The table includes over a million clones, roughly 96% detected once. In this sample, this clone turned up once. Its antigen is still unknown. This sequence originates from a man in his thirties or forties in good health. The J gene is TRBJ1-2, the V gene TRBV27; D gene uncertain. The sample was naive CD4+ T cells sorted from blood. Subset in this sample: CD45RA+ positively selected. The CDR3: CASRFSSNYGYTF. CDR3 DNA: TGTGCCAGCAGGTTTTCTAGTAACTATGGCTACACCTTC.